Listed below are T cell receptor beta chains from one sample, sequenced in a study of chemoradiotherapy in HPV16-positive cancers. Sequencing used immunoSEQ multiplex PCR; TCRdb keeps in-frame clones, though not all of them. The sample includes roughly 39,000 clones, around 80% seen only once; the top ten take 4.5% to 5.5%. This material consisted of blood, taken from a patient who underwent chemoradiotherapy. These receptors originate from a human donor with HPV-associated anogenital cancer. Both conserved end residues are part of each CDR3. Each record gives: V gene, D gene, J gene, clone size, CDR3 DNA, CDR3 protein. D genes are given only for firm matches. Clone size, where shown, is once, few, many, or a class for clones that have expanded.

TRBV7-6	TRBD1	TRBJ1-2	-	TGTGCCAGCAGCTCGAAATTGGACAGGGGTATCCTACATGGCTACACCTTC	CASSSKLDRGILHGYTF
TRBV7-2	-	TRBJ2-7	-	TGTGCCAGCACCCCGGGGCTTGCGTTTTACGAGCAGTACTTC	CASTPGLAFYEQYF
TRBV7-6	TRBD1	TRBJ1-2	-	TGTGCCAGCAGCTCGGCCAGGGGGCGCATTGGCTACACCTTC	CASSSARGRIGYTF
TRBV6-5	TRBD1	TRBJ2-7	-	TGTGCCAGCAGTTACTCCGCGGGACAGGGCTTGGACGAGCAGTACTTC	CASSYSAGQGLDEQYF
TRBV6-5	-	TRBJ2-3	once	TGTGCCAGCACCCAAGAACAGGGCACAGATACGCAGTATTTT	CASTQEQGTDTQYF
TRBV5-6	TRBD1	TRBJ1-2	-	TGTGCCAGCAGCCCGACAGGGGTTCGCTATGGCTACACCTTC	CASSPTGVRYGYTF
TRBV19	-	TRBJ1-6	few	TGTGCCAGTATCTCGACGGGGGCAAGGAATTCACCCCTCCACTTT	CASISTGARNSPLHF
TRBV5-1	-	TRBJ2-7	-	TGCGCCAGCAGCTTGACACCCCCCTACGAGCAGTACTTC	CASSLTPPYEQYF
TRBV7-2	-	TRBJ1-6	-	TGTGCCAGCAGCCTGGAACCGAGCTCCTATAATTCACCCCTCCACTTT	CASSLEPSSYNSPLHF
TRBV4-1	-	TRBJ1-6	-	TGCGCCAGCAGCCAAGATGGGGGATATAGTGCCTATAATTCACCCCTCCACTTT	CASSQDGGYSAYNSPLHF
TRBV9	-	TRBJ2-3	-	TGTGCCAGCAGCGTAGGACTACGGTCAGATACGCAGTATTTT	CASSVGLRSDTQYF
TRBV20-1	-	TRBJ1-2	-	TGCAGTGCCCCGACAGACTATGGCTACACCTTC	CSAPTDYGYTF
TRBV7-3	-	TRBJ2-3	-	TGTGCCAGCAGCTTTTCCCACCCCACAGATACGCAGTATTTT	CASSFSHPTDTQYF
TRBV11-2	-	TRBJ1-5	-	TGTGCCAGCAGCGTTGGGGTCGCTAGCAATCAGCCCCAGCATTTT	CASSVGVASNQPQHF
TRBV21-1	-	TRBJ1-1	-	TGTGCCAGCAGCAAAGACCCCTGCCCGGCTTTCTTT	CASSKDPCPAFF
TRBV7-9	-	TRBJ2-3	-	TGTGCCAGCAGCATCCTGGCGGGAGATACGCAGTATTTT	CASSILAGDTQYF
TRBV9	-	TRBJ1-1	-	TGTGCCAGCAGCCCACAGGCCAGGGAGACATCAGGGGACACTGAAGCTTTCTTT	CASSPQARETSGDTEAFF
TRBV5-8	-	TRBJ1-1	-	TGTGCCAATGTGCTGAAGATGAACACTGAAGCTTTCTTT	CANVLKMNTEAFF
TRBV4-3	-	TRBJ1-5	-	TGCGCCAGCAGCCAAGATTGGGGGGCCTTCAATCAGCCCCAGCATTTT	CASSQDWGAFNQPQHF
TRBV7-9	-	TRBJ1-1	-	TGTGCCAGCAGCCGATTGACAGGTCTTGCAGGAACTGAAGCTTTCTTT	CASSRLTGLAGTEAFF
TRBV9	-	TRBJ1-3	-	TGTGCCAGCAGCCAACCTCAGGGAACTGGAAACACCATATATTTT	CASSQPQGTGNTIYF
TRBV6-6	TRBD2	TRBJ2-2	-	TGTGCCAGCAGTCTAGCGGGGAGAAACACCGGGGAGCTGTTTTTT	CASSLAGRNTGELFF
TRBV6-6	TRBD1	TRBJ2-1	-	TGTGCCAGCAGGATCGGACAGGGCGAGTTCTTC	CASRIGQGEFF
TRBV2	TRBD1	TRBJ1-4	once	TGTGCCAGCAGTGTTAACAGGGGAGGGGAAAAACTGTTTTTT	CASSVNRGGEKLFF